A selection of T cell receptor beta chains follows, all from one sample in a study of CD8 T cells in ankylosing spondylitis. TCRdb re-derived calls from the 5' RACE reads in MiXCR, one entry per CDR3 protein. Among a few hundred thousand distinct CDR3 sequences listed, 20% were seen once. The sample consisted of blood, either unsorted or a sorted T cell fraction (not recorded which). The receptors here all came from a male donor with ankylosing spondylitis or in good health (not recorded which). CDR3s include the opening cysteine and the closing phenylalanine or tryptophan. Fields, in order: V gene, clone size, D gene, J gene, CDR3 DNA, CDR3 protein. D genes are given only for firm matches. Clone size appears in some rows only: once, few, many, or a class for an expanded clone.

V gene: TRBV7-3
clone size: few
D gene: TRBD2
J gene: TRBJ2-3
CDR3 DNA: TGTGCCAGCAGCTTAGACGGCGGGGGGGCCTTTACGCAGTATTTT
CDR3 protein: CASSLDGGGAFTQYF

V gene: TRBV5-1
clone size: NA
D gene: NA
J gene: TRBJ2-1
CDR3 DNA: TGCGCCAGCAGCCCGGACGGAGACTCCTACAATGAGCAGTTCTTC
CDR3 protein: CASSPDGDSYNEQFF

V gene: TRBV4-1
clone size: few
D gene: TRBD1
J gene: TRBJ2-7
CDR3 DNA: TGCGCCAGCAGCCAAGGGACAGGGGGGCGCTCCTACGAGCAGTACTTC
CDR3 protein: CASSQGTGGRSYEQYF

V gene: TRBV20-1
clone size: few
D gene: NA
J gene: TRBJ2-5
CDR3 DNA: TGCAGTGCTGAGGGTGGGGGAGGAATACAAGAGACCCAGTACTTC
CDR3 protein: CSAEGGGGIQETQYF

V gene: TRBV3-1
clone size: few
D gene: NA
J gene: TRBJ2-3
CDR3 DNA: TGTGCCAGCAGCCAAGATTGGGGAATCCCCGCAGATACGCAGTATTTT
CDR3 protein: CASSQDWGIPADTQYF

V gene: TRBV29-1
clone size: NA
D gene: NA
J gene: TRBJ2-7
CDR3 DNA: TGCAGCGTTGACGGGGGACAGAGCTCCTACGAGCAGTACTTC
CDR3 protein: CSVDGGQSSYEQYF

V gene: TRBV7-9
clone size: NA
D gene: TRBD2
J gene: TRBJ2-7
CDR3 DNA: TGTGCCAGCAGCTTACTGTCGCGGGGGAACCCCTACGAGCAGTACTTC
CDR3 protein: CASSLLSRGNPYEQYF

V gene: TRBV9
clone size: many
D gene: TRBD2
J gene: TRBJ2-7
CDR3 DNA: TGTGCCAGCTCCCCTAGCGGGGGGGTTAGCTCCTACGAGCAGTACTTC
CDR3 protein: CASSPSGGVSSYEQYF

V gene: TRBV12-3/TRBV12-4
clone size: many
D gene: TRBD1
J gene: TRBJ2-1
CDR3 DNA: TGTGCCAGCAATGAAACCCCTCGGACAGGGGCCCGGGGTGAGCAGTTCTTC
CDR3 protein: CASNETPRTGARGEQFF

V gene: TRBV28
clone size: NA
D gene: NA
J gene: TRBJ2-7
CDR3 DNA: TGTGCCAGCAGTTTCTCAGGGGTGCGGGCCTACGAGCAGTACTTC
CDR3 protein: CASSFSGVRAYEQYF

V gene: TRBV10-3
clone size: NA
D gene: NA
J gene: TRBJ2-3
CDR3 DNA: TGTGCCATCAGTGAAATTTTGTATAGGCAGGGCTTAAGCACAGATACGCAGTATTTT
CDR3 protein: CAISEILYRQGLSTDTQYF

V gene: TRBV6-1
clone size: few
D gene: NA
J gene: TRBJ2-3
CDR3 DNA: TGTGCTACGCACCGGCCAAGCACAGATACGCAGTATTTT
CDR3 protein: CATHRPSTDTQYF

V gene: TRBV6-1
clone size: many
D gene: NA
J gene: TRBJ2-5
CDR3 DNA: TGTGCCAGCAGTGAAGCCACGGGCGGAATAGAGCCCCAGTACTTC
CDR3 protein: CASSEATGGIEPQYF

V gene: TRBV7-9
clone size: NA
D gene: NA
J gene: TRBJ2-5
CDR3 DNA: TGTGCCAGCAGCTCCATCCGGATGGGGGAGACCCAGTACTTC
CDR3 protein: CASSSIRMGETQYF

V gene: TRBV12-3/TRBV12-4
clone size: NA
D gene: NA
J gene: TRBJ2-1
CDR3 DNA: TGTGCCAGCAGTTTTGTGCCTAGACTTGAGCAGTTCTTC
CDR3 protein: CASSFVPRLEQFF

V gene: TRBV27
clone size: few
D gene: TRBD1
J gene: TRBJ1-6
CDR3 DNA: TGTGCCAGCAGACCGGGACAGCCGAATTCACCCCTCCACTTT
CDR3 protein: CASRPGQPNSPLHF

V gene: TRBV29-1
clone size: NA
D gene: TRBD2
J gene: TRBJ2-1
CDR3 DNA: TGCAGCGTTGGGGTTTGGGCGGGGGGCTTAGACTCCTACAATGAGCAGTTCTTC
CDR3 protein: CSVGVWAGGLDSYNEQFF

V gene: TRBV7-8
clone size: few
D gene: NA
J gene: TRBJ2-3
CDR3 DNA: TGTGCCAGCAGCTTGGAAAGCCCCACAGATACGCAGTATTTT
CDR3 protein: CASSLESPTDTQYF

V gene: TRBV2
clone size: NA
D gene: NA
J gene: TRBJ2-7
CDR3 DNA: TGTGTCAGCAGTGAGGCGTCTAGGGCCTACGAGCAGTACTTC
CDR3 protein: CVSSEASRAYEQYF

V gene: TRBV2
clone size: NA
D gene: NA
J gene: TRBJ2-7
CDR3 DNA: TGTGCCAGCAGACCTAGAGACAGGGAGCAGTACTTC
CDR3 protein: CASRPRDREQYF

V gene: TRBV12-3/TRBV12-4
clone size: few
D gene: TRBD1
J gene: TRBJ2-7
CDR3 DNA: TGTGCCAGCAGTTTTGGGACAGGGGGCGGCGAGCAGTACTTC
CDR3 protein: CASSFGTGGGEQYF

V gene: TRBV20-1
clone size: few
D gene: NA
J gene: TRBJ2-7
CDR3 DNA: TGCAGTGCTAGAGACCACTACGAGCAGTACTTC
CDR3 protein: CSARDHYEQYF

V gene: TRBV4-1
clone size: NA
D gene: TRBD2
J gene: TRBJ2-3
CDR3 DNA: TGCGCCAGCAGCCCGGGACTAGCGGGGTCTCGGGATACGCAGTATTTT
CDR3 protein: CASSPGLAGSRDTQYF

V gene: TRBV3-1
clone size: once
D gene: NA
J gene: TRBJ2-2
CDR3 DNA: TGTGCCTCCGGAACAGTGAACACCGGGGAGCTGTTTTTT
CDR3 protein: CASGTVNTGELFF

V gene: TRBV5-1
clone size: NA
D gene: NA
J gene: TRBJ1-2
CDR3 DNA: TGCGCCAGCAGCTTGTATTTCGGGAACAGCTATGGCTACACCTTC
CDR3 protein: CASSLYFGNSYGYTF

V gene: TRBV24-1
clone size: few
D gene: TRBD1
J gene: TRBJ2-7
CDR3 DNA: TGTGCCACCAGTGACTTTTCCGGGACAGGGGTCTACGAGCAGTACTTC
CDR3 protein: CATSDFSGTGVYEQYF

V gene: TRBV30
clone size: NA
D gene: NA
J gene: TRBJ2-5
CDR3 DNA: TGTGCCTGGGGGACGGAGACCCAGTACTTC
CDR3 protein: CAWGTETQYF

V gene: TRBV5-4
clone size: NA
D gene: NA
J gene: TRBJ2-7
CDR3 DNA: TGTGCCAGCAGCTTGGAGAGGGACTCCTACGAGCAGTACTTC
CDR3 protein: CASSLERDSYEQYF